The rows below give T cell receptor beta chains drawn from one sample of a study of CD8 T cells in Susac syndrome. TCRdb analysed the immunoSEQ multiplex PCR reads with MiXCR anew, one entry per CDR3 protein. In the table there are around 81,000 distinct CDR3 sequences, around 94% of which are singletons. The source material was CD8+ T cells from PBMCs. Receptor source: a human donor with Susac syndrome. CDR3s include the opening cysteine and the closing phenylalanine or tryptophan. D genes are given only for firm matches. Only part of the rows carry a size: once, few, many, or a class if the clone is expanded.

D	J	size	V	DNA	CDR3
.	TRBJ2-5	.	TRBV6-1	TGTGCCAGCATCGTAGGGGACGAAGAGACCCAGTACTTC	CASIVGDEETQYF
.	TRBJ2-1	.	TRBV5-1	TGCGCCAGCAGCTTGGCCGATGAGCAGTTCTTC	CASSLADEQFF
.	TRBJ1-2	.	TRBV12-3/TRBV12-4	TGTGCCAGCAGCCCCCCGGGGGGCTCTAACTATGGCTACACCTTC	CASSPPGGSNYGYTF
.	TRBJ2-5	.	TRBV7-9	TGTGCCAGCAGCTTCCCCACTGAAAGAGAGGAGACCCAGTACTTC	CASSFPTEREETQYF
TRBD2	TRBJ2-5	.	TRBV6-1	TGTGCCAGCAGTGCCTGGACTAGCGGGGGGTACCAAGAGACCCAGTACTTC	CASSAWTSGGYQETQYF
.	TRBJ1-5	.	TRBV27	TGTGCCCGCGTGGACTTTCGGCCGGACCATGCATATAGCAATCAGCCCCAGCTTTTT	CARVDFRPDHAYSNQPQLF
TRBD1	TRBJ1-4	.	TRBV7-9	TGTGCCAGCAGGTACAAAGGACAGGCTAATGAAAAACTGTTTTTT	CASRYKGQANEKLFF
.	TRBJ2-1	.	TRBV4-3	TGCGCCAGCAGCCAAGCCCCCGGGTCTGAGCAGTTCTTC	CASSQAPGSEQFF
TRBD2	TRBJ2-7	.	TRBV9	TGTGCCAGCAGCGCCCGGGACTACTACGAGCAGTACTTC	CASSARDYYEQYF
.	TRBJ2-4	.	TRBV13	TGTGCCAGCAGCACGGACAAAAACATTCAGTACTTC	CASSTDKNIQYF
.	TRBJ1-2	.	TRBV25-1	TGTGCCAGCAGCCAGGGAGGTGGCTACACCTTC	CASSQGGGYTF
TRBD1	TRBJ1-2	.	TRBV7-2	TGTGCCAGCAGCTTAGACCGGGACAGGGGGCTTTATACCTCTGATGGCTACACCTTC	CASSLDRDRGLYTSDGYTF
.	TRBJ2-3	.	TRBV7-9	TGTGCCAGCAGCCCCCCTGATGGAGCAGATACGCAGTATTTT	CASSPPDGADTQYF
TRBD2	TRBJ2-5	.	TRBV5-6	TGTGCCAGCAGCCCATGGACTAGCGGGGGGGCCTGGGAGACCCAGTACTTC	CASSPWTSGGAWETQYF
TRBD2	TRBJ2-1	.	TRBV9	TGTGCCAGCAGCGAACGACATGGACTAGCGGGTGGCAATGAGCAGTTCTTC	CASSERHGLAGGNEQFF
TRBD2	TRBJ2-5	once	TRBV10-2	TGCGCCAGCAGTCAAACCGGACGGGGGGGGCCAGAGACCCAGTACTTC	CASSQTGRGGPETQYF
.	TRBJ2-1	.	TRBV6-2/TRBV6-3	TGTGCCAGCACGGCGGGGCTTGCTACACATGAGCAGTTCTTC	CASTAGLATHEQFF
.	TRBJ2-3	.	TRBV9	TGTGCCAGCAGCTTTTCGGGGGCGGCTCACGGGGATACGCAGTATTTT	CASSFSGAAHGDTQYF
TRBD2	TRBJ2-7	.	TRBV6-1	TGTGCCAGCAGCCAGGTAGCGGGAGAGTCCTACGAGCAGTACTTC	CASSQVAGESYEQYF
.	TRBJ1-2	.	TRBV4-2	TGTGCCAGCAGCCGCACCGGGGGGGTTAACTATGGCTACACCTTC	CASSRTGGVNYGYTF
.	TRBJ2-5	.	TRBV14	TGTGCCAGCAGCCAAGAAGGGGAAGGACTTCAAGAGACCCAGTACTTC	CASSQEGEGLQETQYF
TRBD1	TRBJ2-2	.	TRBV3-1	TGTGCCAGCAGCCAAGACTTGGGACAGCCCCTCACCGGGGAGCTGTTTTTT	CASSQDLGQPLTGELFF
.	TRBJ2-4	.	TRBV11-2	TGTGCCAGCAGCTTGTGGGGCAGTCAAGCCAAAAACATTCAGTACTTC	CASSLWGSQAKNIQYF
TRBD2	TRBJ2-5	.	TRBV18	TGTGCCAGCTCCCCAAGGGGGGCACTAGCGGGACAAGAGACCCAGTACTTC	CASSPRGALAGQETQYF
.	TRBJ2-7	.	TRBV4-3	TGCGCCAGCAGCCAGGAGACAGTCTACGAGCAGTACTTC	CASSQETVYEQYF
.	TRBJ2-3	.	TRBV27	TGTGCCAGCAGTTCCCCAGAGGCTAGCTACACAGATACGCAGTATTTT	CASSSPEASYTDTQYF
TRBD1	TRBJ2-6	.	TRBV14	TGTGCCAGCAGCCAAGTCCGCATAGGACAGGCCTTTAGCGAGGCCAACGTCCTGACTTTC	CASSQVRIGQAFSEANVLTF
TRBD1	TRBJ2-1	.	TRBV11-3	TGTGCCAGCAGCCTTCGGACAGGGTCAGATGAGCAGTTCTTC	CASSLRTGSDEQFF
.	TRBJ1-6	.	TRBV5-1	TGCGCCAGCAGCCCGGACCTTCCAGGACCCCTCCACTTT	CASSPDLPGPLHF
.	TRBJ2-7	.	TRBV9	TGTGCCAGCAGCGCCTTACTAGTCTCGGAGCAGTACTTC	CASSALLVSEQYF
.	TRBJ1-1	.	TRBV7-9	TGTGCCAGCAGCCGTATTGACGGGAACACTGAAGCTTTCTTT	CASSRIDGNTEAFF
.	TRBJ2-1	.	TRBV20-1	TGCAGTGCTAGAGATTCATACAATGAGCAGTTCTTC	CSARDSYNEQFF
TRBD1	TRBJ2-5	once	TRBV11-1	TGTGCCAGCAGCCCATACAGGGGGCAAGAGACCCAGTACTTC	CASSPYRGQETQYF
.	TRBJ2-5	.	TRBV9	TGTGCCAGCAGCGTAGCTAATGGGCAGGACGGAGAGACCCAGTACTTC	CASSVANGQDGETQYF
.	TRBJ2-7	.	TRBV15	TGTGCCACCAGCAGCCCTGGACCCTACGAGCAGTACTTC	CATSSPGPYEQYF
.	TRBJ1-5	.	TRBV15	TGTGCCACCAGCGATAGGGGGGCGCGAAGTCAGCCCCAGCATTTT	CATSDRGARSQPQHF
.	TRBJ2-5	.	TRBV10-3	TGTGCCATCAGTGAGGAGGATGAGACCCAGTACTTC	CAISEEDETQYF
.	TRBJ1-1	.	TRBV12-3/TRBV12-4	TGTGCCAGCGGGGACATAGTGAACACTGAAGCTTTGTTT	CASGDIVNTEALF
.	TRBJ1-2	few	TRBV27	TGTGCCAGCGGGCGGGGCCCGCAGTATGGCTACACCTTC	CASGRGPQYGYTF
TRBD2	TRBJ2-3	.	TRBV7-8	TGTGCCAGCAGCCTCGGGCCTTTTGGGACCCAAGCGGGAGTGGATACGCAGTATTTT	CASSLGPFGTQAGVDTQYF
.	TRBJ2-7	.	TRBV30	TGTGCCTGGAGTGTACAAGGATTCTACGAGCAGTACTTC	CAWSVQGFYEQYF
.	TRBJ2-1	.	TRBV27	TGTGCCAGCAGTTCTACCAATTCCTACAATGAGCAGTTCTTC	CASSSTNSYNEQFF
.	TRBJ2-1	.	TRBV24-1	TGTGCCACCAATGATCAGTACAATGAGCAGTTCTTC	CATNDQYNEQFF
.	TRBJ2-7	once	TRBV7-6	TGTGCCAGCAGCTCATGGGGCTGGGGGCTCGGCGAGCAGTACTTC	CASSSWGWGLGEQYF
.	TRBJ2-3	.	TRBV24-1	TGTGCCACCAGTGATGATGTAACTACGCAGTATTTT	CATSDDVTTQYF
.	TRBJ1-1	.	TRBV11-3	TGTGCCAGCAGTTTATCCCCGAACACTGAAGCTTTCTTT	CASSLSPNTEAFF
TRBD1	TRBJ2-3	.	TRBV20-1	TGCAGTGCTATCCGGGACAGGGACGCAGATACGCAGTATTTT	CSAIRDRDADTQYF
.	TRBJ2-6	.	TRBV27	TGTGCCAGCAGTTTGGCGCGCGGTCCCTCTGGGGCCAACGTCCTGACTTTC	CASSLARGPSGANVLTF
.	TRBJ2-4	.	TRBV6-5	TGTGCCAGCAGCCAGGGGACACTAGCCAAAAACATTCAGTACTTC	CASSQGTLAKNIQYF
.	TRBJ2-2	.	TRBV5-6	TGTGCCAGCAGCTTTGGGGGAATCGGGGAGCTGTTTTTT	CASSFGGIGELFF
.	TRBJ1-4	.	TRBV21-1	TGTGCCAGCAGCAAATGGAATGAAAAACTGTTTTTT	CASSKWNEKLFF
.	TRBJ2-1	.	TRBV7-9	TGTGCCAGCAGCTTAGACCAGATTGAAGATGAGCAGTTCTTC	CASSLDQIEDEQFF
TRBD1	TRBJ1-1	.	TRBV2	TGTGCCAGCAGTGATGAGGGGGCAGGGATAAACACTGAAGCTTTCTTT	CASSDEGAGINTEAFF
.	TRBJ2-3	.	TRBV7-9	TGTGCCAGCACGGCAGCACAGGAGGCAGATACGCAGTATTTT	CASTAAQEADTQYF
TRBD1	TRBJ1-2	.	TRBV7-8	TGTGCCAGCAGCCCGGCCGGGACAGCCAACTATGGCTACACCTTC	CASSPAGTANYGYTF
.	TRBJ1-1	.	TRBV20-1	TGCAGTGCTAGAGATCCAACAGGGCTGGGGAACACTGAAGCTTTCTTT	CSARDPTGLGNTEAFF
.	TRBJ2-2	once	TRBV12-3/TRBV12-4	TGTGCCAGCCTGACAGATTCAAACACCGGGGAGCTGTTTTTT	CASLTDSNTGELFF
.	TRBJ2-1	.	TRBV4-3	TGCGCCAGCAGCCAAGATGTTAGCGTCGCTACAAATGAGCAGTTCTTC	CASSQDVSVATNEQFF
.	TRBJ2-5	.	TRBV5-1	TGCGCCAGCAGCTTGGGGTATAGCGCTTCACAAGAGACCCAGTACTTC	CASSLGYSASQETQYF